The rows below give T cell receptor beta chains drawn from one sample of a study of shared clonotypes between healthy human individuals. Sequencing was performed with immunoSEQ multiplex PCR; in TCRdb, only in-frame clones are kept and a portion is missing. The sample lists millions of clones, about 95% occurring once. Sequences were obtained from naive CD8+ T cells sorted from blood. The receptors originated from a man aged 18 to 29 in good health. The CDR3 runs from the conserved cysteine through the conserved F or W. D genes are given only for firm matches. Size is stated for part of the rows, as once, few or many counts, or as a class when the clone is expanded.

V gene: TRBV25-1; J gene: TRBJ2-3; clone size: NA; D gene: TRBD1; CDR3 DNA: TGTGCCAGCAGTGCTGGACAGGGGGTCTCAGATACGCAGTATTTT; CDR3 protein: CASSAGQGVSDTQYF
V gene: TRBV15; J gene: TRBJ1-2; clone size: NA; D gene: TRBD1; CDR3 DNA: TGTGCCACCAGCAGAAGACAGAAGACAGGGGATCCCTCGTACACCTTC; CDR3 protein: CATSRRQKTGDPSYTF
V gene: TRBV15; J gene: TRBJ2-5; clone size: NA; D gene: NA; CDR3 DNA: TGTGCCACCAGCCCTCACCTGGGGACAACACAAGAGACCCAGTACTTC; CDR3 protein: CATSPHLGTTQETQYF
V gene: TRBV18; J gene: TRBJ1-5; clone size: NA; D gene: TRBD1; CDR3 DNA: TGTGCCAGCTCACCGGAGCTGGCGACAGGGGGAGGACAGCCCCAGCATTTT; CDR3 protein: CASSPELATGGGQPQHF
V gene: TRBV21-1; J gene: TRBJ2-7; clone size: NA; D gene: NA; CDR3 DNA: TGTGCCAGCACTCCCCTCAAGGACTGTGAGCAGTACTTC; CDR3 protein: CASTPLKDCEQYF
V gene: TRBV4-1; J gene: TRBJ1-4; clone size: NA; D gene: TRBD1; CDR3 DNA: TGCGCCAGCAGCCAAACAGGGGCTGGTGAAAAACTGTTTTTT; CDR3 protein: CASSQTGAGEKLFF
V gene: TRBV5-4; J gene: TRBJ1-1; clone size: NA; D gene: TRBD1; CDR3 DNA: TGTGCCAGCAGCCCAGGGGGGGGCGGCACTGAAGCTTTCTTT; CDR3 protein: CASSPGGGGTEAFF
V gene: TRBV27; J gene: TRBJ1-6; clone size: few; D gene: TRBD1; CDR3 DNA: TGTGCCAGCAGTCAGGGGACAGTAGGCTTCTCCTATAATTCACCCCTCCACTTT; CDR3 protein: CASSQGTVGFSYNSPLHF
V gene: TRBV11-1; J gene: TRBJ2-1; clone size: NA; D gene: TRBD1; CDR3 DNA: TGTGCCAGCAGCCCCCGGGACAGAGTCAATGAGCAGTTCTTC; CDR3 protein: CASSPRDRVNEQFF
V gene: TRBV12-5; J gene: TRBJ2-1; clone size: NA; D gene: NA; CDR3 DNA: TGTGCTAGTGGTTTTGAGTTAAATGAGCAGTTCTTC; CDR3 protein: CASGFELNEQFF
V gene: TRBV30; J gene: TRBJ2-3; clone size: NA; D gene: NA; CDR3 DNA: TGTGCCAGGGACACCTTGGGAATTGATACGCAGTATTTT; CDR3 protein: CARDTLGIDTQYF
V gene: TRBV5-1; J gene: TRBJ2-3; clone size: NA; D gene: NA; CDR3 DNA: TGCGCCAGCTCCTCAAGTGGGGGGGCCACAGATACGCAGTATTTT; CDR3 protein: CASSSSGGATDTQYF
V gene: TRBV5-6; J gene: TRBJ1-2; clone size: NA; D gene: TRBD1; CDR3 DNA: TGTGCCAGCAGCTCCGTCGACAATCAATGGACAGGGCTACACTATGGCTACACCTTC; CDR3 protein: CASSSVDNQWTGLHYGYTF
V gene: TRBV28; J gene: TRBJ1-1; clone size: NA; D gene: NA; CDR3 DNA: TGTGCCAGCACCCAGGTCTCCGGTGGCACTGAAGCTTTCTTT; CDR3 protein: CASTQVSGGTEAFF
V gene: TRBV7-9; J gene: TRBJ1-1; clone size: NA; D gene: TRBD1; CDR3 DNA: TGTGCCAGCAGTCGGACAGGGGGCAGTAACACTGAAGCTTTCTTT; CDR3 protein: CASSRTGGSNTEAFF
V gene: TRBV4-1; J gene: TRBJ1-1; clone size: NA; D gene: NA; CDR3 DNA: TGCGCCAGCAGCTCAAGTCCGGACACCGGGAGTTACACTGAAGCTTTCTTT; CDR3 protein: CASSSSPDTGSYTEAFF
V gene: TRBV4-1; J gene: TRBJ1-5; clone size: NA; D gene: TRBD1; CDR3 DNA: TGCGCCAGCAGCCAAGGTAGGGCCAGGGGGCAGGGTCAGCCCCAGCATTTT; CDR3 protein: CASSQGRARGQGQPQHF
V gene: TRBV4-1; J gene: TRBJ1-2; clone size: few; D gene: NA; CDR3 DNA: TGCGCCAGCAGCCAAGATAGGGAGGACTATGGCTACACCTTC; CDR3 protein: CASSQDREDYGYTF
V gene: TRBV19; J gene: TRBJ2-2; clone size: NA; D gene: NA; CDR3 DNA: TGTGCCAGTAGTATCGGGGTTGGCACCGGGGAGCTGTTTTTT; CDR3 protein: CASSIGVGTGELFF
V gene: TRBV23-1; J gene: TRBJ1-5; clone size: NA; D gene: NA; CDR3 DNA: TGCGCCAGCCTCGCCGGGCCCCAGCATTTT; CDR3 protein: CASLAGPQHF
V gene: TRBV7-9; J gene: TRBJ2-3; clone size: NA; D gene: NA; CDR3 DNA: TGTGCCAGCAGCTTAGTAGGGGCACACACGAGTGCAGATACGCAGTATTTT; CDR3 protein: CASSLVGAHTSADTQYF
V gene: TRBV7-2; J gene: TRBJ1-1; clone size: NA; D gene: NA; CDR3 DNA: TGTGCCAGCAGCTTAGTGGGTGAAGCTTTCTTT; CDR3 protein: CASSLVGEAFF
V gene: TRBV19; J gene: TRBJ2-7; clone size: NA; D gene: NA; CDR3 DNA: TGTGCCAGTAGTCTCTCCGGAAGCTACGAGCAGTACTTC; CDR3 protein: CASSLSGSYEQYF
V gene: TRBV5-1; J gene: TRBJ2-3; clone size: NA; D gene: NA; CDR3 DNA: TGCGCCAGCAGCTTGGGCATACCGGACACCTACACAGATACGCAGTATTTT; CDR3 protein: CASSLGIPDTYTDTQYF
V gene: TRBV30; J gene: TRBJ1-5; clone size: NA; D gene: TRBD1; CDR3 DNA: TGTGCCTGGAGTGACGGACAGGGGGGTCAGCCCCAGCATTTT; CDR3 protein: CAWSDGQGGQPQHF
V gene: TRBV5-6; J gene: TRBJ1-5; clone size: NA; D gene: TRBD1; CDR3 DNA: TGTGCCAGCAGCCCAAGCACAGGGGAAGTAAGCAATCAGCCCCAGCATTTT; CDR3 protein: CASSPSTGEVSNQPQHF
V gene: TRBV4-1; J gene: TRBJ1-4; clone size: NA; D gene: NA; CDR3 DNA: TGCGCCAGCAGCCTTGGGATGACGGGATCCGCAACTAATGAAAAACTGTTTTTT; CDR3 protein: CASSLGMTGSATNEKLFF
V gene: TRBV30; J gene: TRBJ1-2; clone size: NA; D gene: NA; CDR3 DNA: TGTGCCTGGAGCCCTAATGGGAGGGGCTACACCTTC; CDR3 protein: CAWSPNGRGYTF
V gene: TRBV11-2; J gene: TRBJ1-2; clone size: NA; D gene: NA; CDR3 DNA: TGTGCCAGCAGCTTTAAGAATGGCTACACCTTC; CDR3 protein: CASSFKNGYTF
V gene: TRBV6-1; J gene: TRBJ1-4; clone size: NA; D gene: NA; CDR3 DNA: TGTGCCAGCAGTGAATTCCTGACAGGAGAAAAACTGTTTTTT; CDR3 protein: CASSEFLTGEKLFF
V gene: TRBV4-3; J gene: TRBJ2-7; clone size: NA; D gene: NA; CDR3 DNA: TGCGCCAGCAGCCAAGAGACAGGTGGCTCCTACGAGCAGTACTTC; CDR3 protein: CASSQETGGSYEQYF
V gene: TRBV15; J gene: TRBJ1-2; clone size: once; D gene: NA; CDR3 DNA: TGTGCCACCAGCAGAGATCGGAGCAGGGGAAACTATGGCTACACCTTC; CDR3 protein: CATSRDRSRGNYGYTF
V gene: TRBV11-2; J gene: TRBJ1-6; clone size: NA; D gene: NA; CDR3 DNA: TGTGCCAGCAGCTTAGAGGGCGATTCACCCCTCCACTTT; CDR3 protein: CASSLEGDSPLHF
V gene: TRBV7-9; J gene: TRBJ2-7; clone size: NA; D gene: TRBD2; CDR3 DNA: TGTGCCAGCACCCGGGGGGGTGTCGAGCAGTACTTC; CDR3 protein: CASTRGGVEQYF
V gene: TRBV6-5; J gene: TRBJ2-7; clone size: NA; D gene: TRBD2; CDR3 DNA: TGTGCCAGCAGTTACACACTAGCGGGACTAAACTACGAGCAGTACTTC; CDR3 protein: CASSYTLAGLNYEQYF
V gene: TRBV2; J gene: TRBJ2-7; clone size: NA; D gene: NA; CDR3 DNA: TGTGCCAGCAGTGAAGGCCTTAGGGACGAACTAACCTACGAGCAGTACTTC; CDR3 protein: CASSEGLRDELTYEQYF
V gene: TRBV29-1; J gene: TRBJ1-1; clone size: NA; D gene: NA; CDR3 DNA: TGCAGCGTTTACGACACTGAAGCTTTCTTT; CDR3 protein: CSVYDTEAFF
V gene: TRBV28; J gene: TRBJ2-5; clone size: NA; D gene: NA; CDR3 DNA: TGTGCCAGCAGTTTCCTGGGGGAGACCCAGTACTTC; CDR3 protein: CASSFLGETQYF
V gene: TRBV28; J gene: TRBJ2-2; clone size: NA; D gene: TRBD1; CDR3 DNA: TGTGCCAGCAGTTTGACAGGGGGGACCGGGGAGCTGTTTTTT; CDR3 protein: CASSLTGGTGELFF
V gene: TRBV5-6; J gene: TRBJ2-1; clone size: NA; D gene: NA; CDR3 DNA: TGTGCCAGCAGCGCCTATGACAATGAGCAGTTCTTC; CDR3 protein: CASSAYDNEQFF
V gene: TRBV2; J gene: TRBJ2-5; clone size: few; D gene: TRBD2; CDR3 DNA: TGTGCCAGCTCGACTAGCGGGAGGCCCCAAGAGACCCAGTACTTC; CDR3 protein: CASSTSGRPQETQYF
V gene: TRBV27; J gene: TRBJ1-4; clone size: once; D gene: TRBD1; CDR3 DNA: TGTGCCAGCAGTTTAGGGGTACAGGGGGTACTGTTTTTT; CDR3 protein: CASSLGVQGVLFF
V gene: TRBV7-2; J gene: TRBJ2-5; clone size: NA; D gene: TRBD2; CDR3 DNA: TGTGCCAGCAGCTTAATATGGACTAGCGGGAGGCTGACGGAGACCCAGTACTTC; CDR3 protein: CASSLIWTSGRLTETQYF
V gene: TRBV4-1; J gene: TRBJ2-5; clone size: NA; D gene: NA; CDR3 DNA: TGCGCCAGCAGCCAAGACCCAAATTCTCAAGAGACCCAGTACTTC; CDR3 protein: CASSQDPNSQETQYF
V gene: TRBV10-2; J gene: TRBJ1-2; clone size: NA; D gene: TRBD1; CDR3 DNA: TGCGCCAGCAGAAGACAGGGGGGCTACACCTTC; CDR3 protein: CASRRQGGYTF
V gene: TRBV19; J gene: TRBJ1-1; clone size: NA; D gene: NA; CDR3 DNA: TGTGCCAGTAGTATAGAGGCAGGGGCTGAAGCTTTCTTT; CDR3 protein: CASSIEAGAEAFF
V gene: TRBV6-5; J gene: TRBJ2-7; clone size: NA; D gene: TRBD1; CDR3 DNA: TGTGCCAGCAGGGGACAGGGCGTCGAGCAGTACTTC; CDR3 protein: CASRGQGVEQYF
V gene: TRBV6-5; J gene: TRBJ1-6; clone size: NA; D gene: NA; CDR3 DNA: TGTGCCAGCAGTTACCGACAGACTAATTCACCCCTCCACTTT; CDR3 protein: CASSYRQTNSPLHF
V gene: TRBV2; J gene: TRBJ2-7; clone size: NA; D gene: NA; CDR3 DNA: TGTGCCAGCAGTGATTTGTCAGGGTATGGCGAGCAGTACTTC; CDR3 protein: CASSDLSGYGEQYF
V gene: TRBV6-4; J gene: TRBJ1-2; clone size: NA; D gene: NA; CDR3 DNA: TGTGCCAGCAGTGAGATTTCACAGCCCTTCCCCTATGGCTACACCTTC; CDR3 protein: CASSEISQPFPYGYTF
V gene: TRBV7-6; J gene: TRBJ2-7; clone size: once; D gene: NA; CDR3 DNA: TGTGCCAGCAGCTTAGCCGGGGACTACGAGCAGTACTTC; CDR3 protein: CASSLAGDYEQYF
V gene: TRBV7-2; J gene: TRBJ2-7; clone size: NA; D gene: TRBD2; CDR3 DNA: TGTGCCAGCAGCTCCGCCGGGGGGGTACCCTACGAGCAGTACTTC; CDR3 protein: CASSSAGGVPYEQYF
V gene: TRBV11-2; J gene: TRBJ2-3; clone size: NA; D gene: NA; CDR3 DNA: TGTGCCAGCAGCTTAGCTCTAGATACGCAGTATTTT; CDR3 protein: CASSLALDTQYF